Listed below are T cell receptor beta chains from one sample, sequenced in a study of memory CD4+ T cells and cytomegalovirus serostatus. Profiling relied on immunoSEQ multiplex PCR, and the TCRdb table lists in-frame clones only, not all of them. The sample shows some 49,000 clones, around 78% of them seen only once. What was sequenced was memory CD4+ T cells from blood. These receptors originate from an adult in good health and CMV-seronegative. Each CDR3 is given with its conserved first and last residue.

V gene: TRBV7-6
J gene: TRBJ1-4
CDR3 protein: CASSLEWASEELFF

V gene: TRBV2
J gene: TRBJ2-5
CDR3 protein: CASGDRRGTQYF

V gene: TRBV7-8
J gene: TRBJ1-1
CDR3 protein: CASSIRVGNTEAFF

V gene: TRBV19
J gene: TRBJ2-2
CDR3 protein: CASSISGADTGELFF

V gene: TRBV2
J gene: TRBJ1-2
CDR3 protein: CASSELGGGYTF

V gene: TRBV5-4
J gene: TRBJ2-1
CDR3 protein: CASSLAQAGGRNEQFF

V gene: TRBV2
J gene: TRBJ1-1
CDR3 protein: CASSVSAITEAFF

V gene: TRBV19
J gene: TRBJ1-2
CDR3 protein: CASSIQGGGYGYTF

V gene: TRBV5-1
J gene: TRBJ2-2
CDR3 protein: CASSLGGQIRTGELFF

V gene: TRBV7-8
J gene: TRBJ1-1
CDR3 protein: CASSLDTSRTEAFF

V gene: TRBV2
J gene: TRBJ2-7
CDR3 protein: CASSVNDQGTRYEQYF

V gene: TRBV4-3
J gene: TRBJ2-2
CDR3 protein: CASAAWPNTGELFF

V gene: TRBV27
J gene: TRBJ1-4
CDR3 protein: CASSRDRGEEKLFF

V gene: TRBV14
J gene: TRBJ1-2
CDR3 protein: CASSRKDREDGYTF

V gene: TRBV11-2
J gene: TRBJ1-4
CDR3 protein: CASSSGTLEKLFF

V gene: TRBV10-3
J gene: TRBJ2-1
CDR3 protein: CAISGQGVGDEQFF

V gene: TRBV2
J gene: TRBJ2-2
CDR3 protein: CASSVGSADTGELFF

V gene: TRBV30
J gene: TRBJ2-5
CDR3 protein: CAWNREGRETQYF

V gene: TRBV5-1
J gene: TRBJ2-5
CDR3 protein: CASSLGRLQETQYF

V gene: TRBV7-2
J gene: TRBJ2-5
CDR3 protein: CASSSNSGGPRTQYF

V gene: TRBV19
J gene: TRBJ1-5
CDR3 protein: CASRSVGGNQPQHF

V gene: TRBV7-2
J gene: TRBJ2-2
CDR3 protein: CASSVRGGSNTGELFF

V gene: TRBV12-5
J gene: TRBJ1-1
CDR3 protein: CASGLGQGDTEAFF

V gene: TRBV9
J gene: TRBJ1-6
CDR3 protein: CASSGRAVNSPLHF

V gene: TRBV28
J gene: TRBJ2-1
CDR3 protein: CASSLIATSGGNEQFF

V gene: TRBV7-2
J gene: TRBJ1-1
CDR3 protein: CASSLAQYYTEAFF

V gene: TRBV18
J gene: TRBJ2-7
CDR3 protein: CASSPGRTYEQYF

V gene: TRBV29-1
J gene: TRBJ1-3
CDR3 protein: CSVESEGNSGNTIYF

V gene: TRBV10-3
J gene: TRBJ2-2
CDR3 protein: CAISDKGAHTGELFF

V gene: TRBV6-1
J gene: TRBJ2-1
CDR3 protein: CASSEEGRRNEQFF

V gene: TRBV5-5
J gene: TRBJ2-7
CDR3 protein: CASSPLTDYEQYF

V gene: TRBV28
J gene: TRBJ2-2
CDR3 protein: CASSSTATGELFF

V gene: TRBV7-9
J gene: TRBJ2-7
CDR3 protein: CASDTGAEQYF